The 10 T cell receptor beta chains reported below all come from one sample, sequenced in a study of CD8 T cells in ankylosing spondylitis (dated by TCRdb to between 2016 and 2019). Receptors were amplified or captured by 5' RACE. The run used an Illumina HiSeq 2500. In-frame beta chains were kept once TCRdb had trimmed the public reads at Q25 with fastp and called clones with MiXCR. Each CDR3 protein gets just one entry, which takes the most common genes and DNA from the rows behind it. The sample table contains about 240,000 distinct CDR3 sequences; only one count was recorded for 8.6% of them. The ten most abundant clones make up 6.5% to 7% of the sample. Sequencing was performed on blood, either unsorted or a sorted T cell fraction (not recorded which). These receptors were obtained from a male donor with ankylosing spondylitis or in good health (not recorded which).

In this sample, this clonotype turned up many times. V gene TRBV10-3 combines with J gene TRBJ2-2; D not certain. The CDR3 length is 11 residues. With 8 bases removed from V and 6 bases from J, the gap between germline ends came to 7 bases. The V gene's germline CDR1 is ENHRY and CDR2 SYGVKD. CDR3 protein: CAIADAGELFF. DNA of the CDR3: TGTGCCATCGCGGATGCCGGGGAGCTGTTTTTT.

This clonotype was counted at least ten times. V usage is TRBV7-2 and J usage is TRBJ1-2; maybe TRBD1 (5 bases). Germline V lookup: CDR1 SGHTA, CDR2 FQGNSA. The V gene lost 1 base and the J gene lost 7 bases, with 16 bases spanning the gap. This CDR3 contains 15 residues. This CDR3 reads CASSLDLRGSVGYTF. CDR3 nucleotides: TGTGCCAGCAGCTTAGATCTTCGGGGGTCAGTTGGCTACACCTTC.

The sample holds many counts of this clonotype. V gene TRBV6-5 combines with J gene TRBJ2-3; D call uncertain. Looked up from germline, CDR1 is MNHEY and CDR2 is SVGAGI. This CDR3 is 14 amino acids long. V was clipped by 2 bases and J by 5 bases, with 11 bases between them. The CDR3 region is CASSYNLERDTQYF. The CDR3 bases are TGTGCCAGCAGTTACAATCTAGAAAGAGATACGCAGTATTTT.

The table lists this clonotype with many counts. The chain is built from TRBV5-5 and TRBJ1-2; TRBD1 aligns across 7 bases. J lost 2 bases, V lost 4 bases, and 11 bases had no gene match. Looked up from germline, CDR1 is SGHKS and CDR2 is YYEKEE (reference sequence). This CDR3 is 16 amino acids long. CDR3 in amino acids: CASSLATGVTNYGYTF. CDR3 nucleotides: TGTGCCAGCAGCCTCGCCACAGGGGTTACAAACTATGGCTACACCTTC.

This clonotype was observed at least ten times. This chain uses TRBV20-1 with TRBJ2-4, with TRBD1 matching over 7 bases. The CDR3 has 15 residues. Germline V gives CDR1 DFQATT, CDR2 SNEGSKA (reference sequence). The V gene end was trimmed by 3 bases and the J gene end by 4 bases; junction bases not matched to a gene: 9. The CDR3, as DNA: TGCAGTGCTAGTGCTCACCTGACAGGGAAAAACATTCAGTACTTC. It specifies CSASAHLTGKNIQYF.

Ten or more counts support this clonotype. The chain combines TRBV7-9 with TRBJ1-1; unclear D gene. This CDR3 region has 13 residues. CDR1 and CDR2 from the germline V gene are SEHNR and FQNEAQ (reference sequence). V lost 8 bases, J lost 1 base, and 11 bases lay in between. In DNA, the CDR3 is TGTGCCAGCGCGGGGTTCTCGAACACTGAAGCTTTCTTT. This gives the protein CASAGFSNTEAFF.

This clonotype was counted ten times or more. The chain joins TRBV20-1 to TRBJ2-7, with a tentative D call TRBD2 (6 bases). The CDR3 length is 13 residues. CDR1 and CDR2 from the germline V gene are DFQATT and SNEGSKA (reference sequence). Trimming took off 3 bases at V and 4 bases at J, with 13 bases between the two ends. The DNA of the CDR3 is TGCAGTGCTAGGGGGGGAGTGGAATACGAGCAGTACTTC. Protein: CSARGGVEYEQYF.

This clonotype was picked up many times. The V and J genes are TRBV10-3 and TRBJ2-5; 10 nucleotides align to TRBD1. Trimming cost V 2 bases and J 2 bases; bases outside gene matches: 23. The CDR3 consists of 22 residues. The germline gives CDR1 ENHRY, CDR2 SYGVKD. As DNA, the CDR3 is TGTGCCATCAGTGAGCCCTCGGGGACAGGGGAAATTTTCGCGGACCATCAAGAGACCCAGTACTTC. This sequence encodes CAISEPSGTGEIFADHQETQYF.

This clonotype was seen many times. The V and J genes are TRBV12-3 or TRBV12-4 and TRBJ1-1; perhaps TRBD1 as D (6 bases). There are 13 residues in the CDR3. V gave up 6 bases and J gave up 4 bases, with 12 bases separating them. The DNA for the CDR3 is TGTGCCAGCAGGCCACAGGGAGGCACTGAAGCTTTCTTT. Translated, it gives CASRPQGGTEAFF.

The sample holds many counts of this clonotype. V gene TRBV18 combines with J gene TRBJ1-6; 7 bases match TRBD1. From germline, CDR1 is KGHSH and CDR2 LQKENI. The CDR3 is made up of 17 amino acids. Unmatched junction bases numbered 12, after V lost 3 bases and J lost 7 bases. The CDR3 sequence is CASSPGQRHFRNSPLHF. In DNA form, the CDR3 reads TGTGCCAGCTCACCGGGACAGCGTCACTTTCGCAATTCACCCCTCCACTTT.